This T cell receptor beta chain was identified during a study of OX40 agonist ivuxolimab in advanced cancers. As regards this clone: The antigen is not known.

Trimming left V 2 bases short and J 3 bases short, with 13 bases between. Germline V gives CDR1 SGHAT, CDR2 FQNNGV. There are 15 residues in the CDR3. Using immunoSEQ multiplex PCR, the repertoire was profiled, and TCRdb retains in-frame clones only, with some absent. This table holds about 46,000 clones, approximately 90% found once. Overall study results and limits: Averaged across samples, CD8+ T cells carried more expanded clones than CD4+ did. Clonal expansion was among the lowest in partial responders at 0.1-3.0 mg/kg, especially CD8+.

The receptor was isolated from an adult with an advanced solid tumor such as melanoma, head and neck, liver or kidney cancer. J is TRBJ1-2 and V is TRBV11-2; possibly TRBD1 for D (5 bases). The specimen comprised CD4+ or CD8+ T cells sorted from blood, sampled in a trial of the OX40 agonist ivuxolimab. CDR3 nucleotide sequence: TGTGCCAGCAGCTTAATGCCCGGGACCCACTATGGCTACACCTTC. As protein: CASSLMPGTHYGYTF.